A single sample is the source of the 25 T cell receptor beta chains below, sequenced in a study of blood T cell repertoires in COVID-19. Assay used: immunoSEQ multiplex PCR; TCRdb lists only in-frame clones, some missing. The sample shows tens of thousands of clones, roughly four fifths of them seen only once. Sequenced input: peripheral blood. These receptors all stem from a man between 65 and 85 years old with acute or convalescent COVID-19.

The chain links TRBV12-3 or TRBV12-4 to TRBJ2-7; D uncertain. Trimming took off 3 bases at V and 6 bases at J, with 12 bases between the two ends. The CDR3 has 13 amino acids. The CDR3 is CASSLLEHSEQYF. The CDR3 nucleotides are TGTGCCAGCAGTTTGTTAGAACACAGCGAGCAGTACTTC.

The genes are TRBV9 and TRBJ1-1; D unclear. Germline loops: CDR1 SGDLS, CDR2 YYNGEE. The CDR3 spans 13 residues. Trimming removed 4 bases at V and 6 bases at J, with 13 bases between. The CDR3 bases are TGTGCCAGCAGCCCAAGTACGGTGGCTGAAGCTTTCTTT. It specifies CASSPSTVAEAFF.

CDR3 sequence (DNA): TGTGCCAGCGGGGAGGTTAGCAATCAGCCCCAGCATTTT. Protein product: CASGEVSNQPQHF. J is TRBJ1-5 and V is TRBV27; D unclear. Trimming pared 8 bases from V and 0 bases from J, leaving 8 bases between. CDR1 is MNHEY and CDR2 is SMNVEV in the germline V gene (reference sequence). The CDR3 loop spans 13 amino acids.

The chain employs TRBV7-2 and TRBJ1-2, with a weak D call TRBD1 (5 bases). Between the trimmed V and J ends, which lost 8 bases and 4 bases, there was a span of 8 bases. The CDR3 runs to 11 residues. The germline V gene encodes CDR1 SGHTA and CDR2 FQGNSA. The CDR3 spells CASRQSYGYTF. In DNA, the CDR3 is TGTGCCAGCCGACAGAGCTATGGCTACACCTTC.

This chain links TRBV6-5 with TRBJ2-5; D is perhaps TRBD1 (6 bases). Germline V gene data show CDR1 as MNHEY and CDR2 as SVGAGI. V was trimmed by 8 bases and J by 2 bases, leaving 18 bases between them. The CDR3 loop spans 15 amino acids. The CDR3 DNA reads TGTGCCAGCGCCCGGTTAGGGGGTCGACAAGAGACCCAGTACTTC. This encodes CASARLGGRQETQYF.

This rearrangement joins TRBV9 to TRBJ2-1; 9 nucleotides line up with TRBD2. The CDR3 contains 16 residues. The V and J ends lost 4 bases and 6 bases, in that order; junction bases with no gene match: 11. Germline loops: CDR1 SGDLS, CDR2 YYNGEE. This CDR3 reads CASSIGGREGGNEQFF. The CDR3 bases are TGTGCCAGCAGCATAGGTGGGCGGGAGGGAGGCAATGAGCAGTTCTTC.

This chain connects TRBV5-4 to TRBJ1-1; 9 positions match TRBD1. From germline, CDR1 is SGHNT and CDR2 YYREEE (reference sequence). Trimming cost V 4 bases and J 1 base; bases outside gene matches: 5. The CDR3 length is 15 residues. The CDR3 protein is CASSTRQGGNTEAFF. CDR3 DNA: TGTGCCAGCAGCACCAGACAGGGGGGGAACACTGAAGCTTTCTTT.

The J gene is TRBJ1-4, the V gene TRBV18; D uncertain. Trimming took 5 bases from V and 4 from J, leaving 11 bases between them. The V gene's germline CDR1 is KGHSH and CDR2 LQKENI. This CDR3 has 14 residues. The CDR3 sequence is CASSAIDYNEKLFF. The CDR3 DNA reads TGTGCCAGCTCAGCGATAGATTATAATGAAAAACTGTTTTTT.

V is TRBV30 and J is TRBJ2-5, with TRBD2 as a possible D gene (6 bases). The V gene's germline CDR1 is GTSNPN and CDR2 SVGIG (reference sequence). CDR3 length equals 14 residues. Trimming cost V 4 bases and J 5 bases, with 17 bases left between them. In DNA form, the CDR3 reads TGTGCCTGGATGTCCGATAGCGGCCTCGAGACCCAGTACTTC. It specifies CAWMSDSGLETQYF.

The genes are TRBV11-1 and TRBJ1-5; D call uncertain. Trimming shortened V by 4 bases and J by 6 bases, and 10 bases separated the two germline ends. Looked up from germline, CDR1 is SGHAT and CDR2 is FQDESV (reference sequence). CDR3 length: 13 amino acids. The CDR3 region has the DNA TGTGCCAGCAGCTCCCGGTCAGGTCAGCCCCAGCATTTT. This encodes CASSSRSGQPQHF.

The J gene is TRBJ1-1, the V gene TRBV9; 9 bases are a match to TRBD1. The CDR3 length is 15 residues. Trimming removed 0 bases from V and 4 bases from J; junction bases left unmatched: 4. Germline CDR1 and CDR2: SGDLS and YYNGEE. CDR3 sequence: CASSVGGQGFTEAFF. CDR3 nucleotide sequence: TGTGCCAGCAGCGTAGGAGGACAGGGGTTCACTGAAGCTTTCTTT.

This chain uses TRBV30 with TRBJ2-7, with D maybe TRBD2 (6 bases). Between the trimmed V and J ends, which lost 0 bases and 6 bases, there was a span of 15 bases. CDR1 and CDR2 from the germline V gene are GTSNPN and SVGIG (reference sequence). The CDR3 sequence is 14 residues long. The CDR3 is CAWSVPALGGEQYF. The CDR3 nucleotides read TGTGCCTGGAGTGTACCCGCCCTGGGGGGCGAGCAGTACTTC.

J is TRBJ2-5 and V is TRBV2, with D uncertain. Germline lookup yields CDR1 SNHLY and CDR2 FYNNEI. Trimming shortened V by 5 bases and J by 2 bases, and 12 bases separated the two germline ends. The CDR3 has 14 residues. In DNA form, the CDR3 reads TGTGCCAGCAGTCTCCCGACATTTCAAGAGACCCAGTACTTC. Encoded protein: CASSLPTFQETQYF.

The rearrangement uses TRBV4-3 and TRBJ2-4; D possibly corresponds to TRBD2 (6 bases). CDR1 and CDR2 from the germline V gene are LGHNA and YSLEER. Trimming removed 3 bases at V and 6 bases at J, with 21 bases between. CDR3 length equals 17 residues. CDR3 in amino acids: CASSQEGSPGGINIQYF. The CDR3 nucleotides read TGCGCCAGCAGCCAGGAGGGGTCCCCCGGGGGTATAAACATTCAGTACTTC.

This chain connects TRBV28 to TRBJ2-1; tentatively, D is TRBD2 (5 bases). Germline-derived CDR1 and CDR2 are MDHEN and SYDVKM. V lost 3 bases and J lost 9, with 9 bases in between. The CDR3 has 12 amino acids. CDR3 in amino acids: CASSFPRGEQFF. In DNA, the CDR3 is TGTGCCAGCAGTTTCCCACGGGGTGAGCAGTTCTTC.

The gene calls are TRBV19 and TRBJ2-7, with D possibly TRBD1 on 5 matching bases. Germline V lookup: CDR1 LNHDA, CDR2 SQIVND (reference sequence). V was clipped by 5 bases and J by 6 bases, with 14 bases between them. The CDR3 length is 13 residues. CDR3 in amino acids: CASSPWGPREQYF. The CDR3 DNA is TGTGCCAGTAGTCCCTGGGGCCCCCGCGAGCAGTACTTC.

The gene calls are TRBV3-1 (or the pseudogene TRBV3-2) and TRBJ2-3; TRBD2 might be the D (5 bases). Germline V gene data show CDR1 as LGHDT and CDR2 as YNNKEL (reference sequence). The CDR3 is 14 residues long. V lost 1 base and J lost 0, with 5 bases in between. The CDR3 coding sequence is TGTGCCAGCAGCCAAGCGGGGAGCACAGATACGCAGTATTTT. Protein product: CASSQAGSTDTQYF.

V and J are TRBV28 and TRBJ1-1, with 10 bases aligning to TRBD1. After removal of 5 bases from V and 0 bases from J, the junction contained 15 bases not matched to a gene. Looked up from germline, CDR1 is MDHEN and CDR2 is SYDVKM. The CDR3 is 19 amino acids. CDR3 DNA sequence: TGTGCCAGCAGTCTAACTTTACGACAGGGGGCCACCTTGAACACTGAAGCTTTCTTT. It specifies CASSLTLRQGATLNTEAFF.

V is TRBV6-5 and J is TRBJ2-7, with 7 bases matching TRBD1. The V gene's germline CDR1 is MNHEY and CDR2 SVGAGI. The V segment lost 2 bases and the J segment 5 bases; nucleotides outside the gene matches: 9. The CDR3 covers 15 residues. The chain's CDR3 is CASSYDPGTANEQYF. The CDR3 DNA sequence: TGTGCCAGCAGTTACGACCCCGGGACAGCCAACGAGCAGTACTTC.

This clone was seen once. The V and J genes are TRBV19 and TRBJ2-7, with 10 positions matching TRBD1. CDR1 and CDR2 (germline): LNHDA, SQIVND (reference sequence). The CDR3 length is 13 residues. V shed 9 bases, J shed 3 bases, and the junction held 5 bases outside the gene matches. For the CDR3, the DNA is TGTGCCAGCTTCCGGGACAGGGGCTACGAGCAGTACTTC. Encoded protein: CASFRDRGYEQYF.

V is TRBV7-2 and J is TRBJ2-7, with 7 bases that match TRBD1. The CDR3 covers 14 residues. Germline V CDR1 and CDR2: SGHTA, FQGNSA. V lost 6 bases to trimming and J lost 2 bases; unmatched junction nucleotides: 7. The CDR3 DNA sequence: TGTGCCAGCAGTAACGACAGGGCAGCCTACGAGCAGTACTTC. This encodes CASSNDRAAYEQYF.

This clone was recorded only once. V usage is TRBV20-1 and J usage is TRBJ2-2, with 8 bases lining up with TRBD2. Unmatched junction bases numbered 9, after V lost 6 bases and J lost 15 bases. This CDR3 is 11 amino acids long. The germline gives CDR1 DFQATT, CDR2 SNEGSKA (reference sequence). CDR3 residues: CSAVDRGGMFF. The CDR3 region has the DNA TGCAGTGCGGTGGACCGGGGGGGGATGTTTTTT.

This chain uses TRBV19 with TRBJ1-2; 8 nucleotides align to TRBD1. After removal of 3 bases from V and 7 bases from J, the junction contained 7 bases not matched to a gene. This CDR3 is built from 14 residues. Germline V gene data show CDR1 as LNHDA and CDR2 as SQIVND (reference sequence). The CDR3 is CASSMGRGLSGYTF. Here the CDR3 DNA reads TGTGCCAGTAGTATGGGCAGGGGGCTCAGTGGCTACACCTTC.

The chain uses TRBV25-1 and TRBJ2-7, with D possibly matching TRBD2 (5 bases). V lost 7 bases and J 7 bases, leaving 14 bases between the germline ends. The germline V gene encodes CDR1 MGHDK and CDR2 SYGVNS. This CDR3 contains 12 residues. The CDR3 sequence is CASTGGQVEQYF. The CDR3 region has the DNA TGTGCCAGCACAGGAGGTCAAGTGGAGCAGTACTTC.

The J gene is TRBJ1-1, the V gene TRBV13, with unresolved D. V gave up 6 bases and J gave up 1 base, with 12 bases separating them. Germline CDR1 is PRHDT and CDR2 is FYEKMQ (reference sequence). This CDR3 has 14 amino acids. In DNA form, the CDR3 reads TGTGCCAGCAGTCCCAGTCCCCGGAACACTGAAGCTTTCTTT. This encodes CASSPSPRNTEAFF.